Shown below are 9 T cell receptor beta chains from a single sample sequenced in a study of identical twins. TCRdb reanalysed the 5' RACE reads using MiXCR and keeps one entry per CDR3 protein. Of approximately 220,000 distinct CDR3 sequences listed, roughly a tenth are singletons. Source material: memory (CD45RO+) T cells sorted from blood. These receptors came from a woman between 18 and 30 years old in good health.

The genes are TRBV11-2 and TRBJ2-1, with 8 bases that match TRBD2. Germline CDR1 SGHAT, CDR2 FQNNGV. This CDR3 is 14 amino acids long. Trimming at V came to 3 bases and at J to 12 bases, leaving 10 bases not matched to a gene. Here the CDR3 reads CASSFTGGVGGQFF. CDR3 DNA: TGTGCCAGCAGCTTTACGGGAGGGGTCGGCGGGCAGTTCTTC.

V and J are TRBV7-9 and TRBJ1-2; D remains unclear. The CDR3 covers 13 residues. The V gene's germline CDR1 is SEHNR and CDR2 FQNEAQ (reference sequence). The V and J ends lost 5 bases and 10 bases respectively, with 17 bases between them. CDR3: CASSTGHTEFYTF. Here the CDR3 DNA reads TGTGCCAGCAGCACCGGCCATACAGAATTCTACACCTTC.

This clonotype has a count of ten or more. The J gene is TRBJ2-7, the V gene TRBV11-2, with D possibly TRBD2 on 6 matching bases. The CDR3 loop spans 15 amino acids. V lost 5 bases, J lost 0 bases, and 14 bases lay in between. Germline assignment: CDR1 SGHAT and CDR2 FQNNGV. The CDR3 nucleotides are TGTGCCAGCAGCGCCCGGGACTGGAGCTCCTACGAGCAGTACTTC. Protein sequence: CASSARDWSSYEQYF.

The sample holds many counts of this clonotype. This chain connects TRBV5-1 to TRBJ1-5; no definite D call. The germline V and J ends were trimmed by 3 bases and 2 bases, with 12 bases remaining between them. Germline loops: CDR1 SGHRS, CDR2 YFSETQ. The CDR3 is 15 amino acids. The CDR3 region has the DNA TGCGCCAGCAGCTCTCGACCCGGAGGCAATCAGCCCCAGCATTTT. Residues: CASSSRPGGNQPQHF.

This chain connects TRBV20-1 to TRBJ2-1, with D possibly matching TRBD2 (6 bases). Germline CDR1 DFQATT, CDR2 SNEGSKA (reference sequence). The CDR3 runs 12 residues. The V and J ends lost 7 bases and 6 bases respectively, with 13 bases between them. CDR3 DNA: TGCAGTGTCCGGGTAGCGGTCAATGAGCAGTTCTTC. This translates into CSVRVAVNEQFF.

This clonotype was counted only a few times. The DNA of the CDR3 is TGTGCCAGTCTCTACCGGGCCCCAGGGAAGACCCAGTACTTC. Its protein product is CASLYRAPGKTQYF. V usage is TRBV19 and J usage is TRBJ2-5, with D possibly TRBD1 on 5 matching bases. The V and J ends lost 8 bases and 6 bases respectively, with 19 bases between them. The CDR3 extends over 14 amino acids. CDR1 is LNHDA, CDR2 SQIVND, per germline (reference sequence).

The chain employs TRBV12-3 or TRBV12-4 and TRBJ1-6; a weak D match, TRBD1 (6 bases). The V gene lost 1 base and the J gene lost 10 bases, with 11 bases spanning the gap. This CDR3 has 14 residues. CDR3 loop: CASSLGRGRSPLHF. DNA of the CDR3: TGTGCCAGCAGTTTAGGCAGGGGAAGATCACCCCTCCACTTT.

This rearrangement joins TRBV2 to TRBJ2-1; D remains unclear. CDR1 and CDR2 (germline): SNHLY, FYNNEI. Trimming stripped 4 bases from V and 6 bases from J, with 10 bases between. The CDR3 totals 13 residues. Written as DNA, the CDR3 is TGTGCCAGCAGTGCTGATCCGCCCAATGAGCAGTTCTTC. Amino acids: CASSADPPNEQFF.

The chain carries TRBV2 and TRBJ2-7; 9 bases are shared with TRBD1. Trimming at V came to 3 bases and at J to 2 bases, leaving 5 bases not matched to a gene. The germline gives CDR1 SNHLY, CDR2 FYNNEI. CDR3 length: 15 amino acids. The CDR3 here is CASSDPRQGAYEQYF. In DNA, the CDR3 is TGTGCCAGCAGTGATCCTCGACAGGGGGCCTACGAGCAGTACTTC.